A single sample is the source of the 26 T cell receptor beta chains below, sequenced in a study of blood T cell repertoires in COVID-19. Some clones are missing from TCRdb's copy, which holds only in-frame ones; the method was immunoSEQ multiplex PCR. This table has about 170,000 clones, roughly 91% appearing once. The sample taken for sequencing was peripheral blood. The receptors were sampled from a man aged 18-30 years with COVID-19, enrolled during active disease.

J is TRBJ2-7 and V is TRBV2; maybe TRBD2 (6 bases). The CDR3 loop spans 13 amino acids. V was trimmed by 6 bases and J by 3 bases, leaving 12 bases between them. Germline CDR1 reads SNHLY; CDR2 reads FYNNEI. The CDR3 reads CASRGRIGYEQYF. The DNA for the CDR3 is TGTGCCAGCAGAGGGAGGATAGGCTACGAGCAGTACTTC.

CDR3: CASSSIQGSHEQYF. Here the CDR3 DNA reads TGTGCCAGCAGCTCAATCCAGGGATCCCACGAGCAGTACTTC. The J gene is TRBJ2-7, the V gene TRBV5-5; tentative D call: TRBD1 (5 bases). The CDR3 loop spans 14 amino acids. Germline assignment: CDR1 SGHKS and CDR2 YYEKEE (reference sequence). V was trimmed by 3 bases and J by 5 bases, leaving 15 bases between them.

The V call is TRBV10-3, the J call TRBJ2-7; D is unclear. The CDR3 has 14 residues. Germline V lookup: CDR1 ENHRY, CDR2 SYGVKD. Between the trimmed V and J ends, which lost 0 bases and 5 bases, there was a span of 11 bases. CDR3 sequence (DNA): TGTGCCATCAGTGAGTCGACCCGGGTCCACGAGCAGTACTTC. Its translation: CAISESTRVHEQYF.

The rearrangement joins TRBV10-3 to TRBJ2-7, with D hard to call. CDR3 length equals 11 residues. Germline assignment: CDR1 ENHRY and CDR2 SYGVKD. V was trimmed by 4 bases and J by 5 bases, leaving 6 bases between them. DNA for the CDR3: TGTGCCATCAGTGGAGGTAACGAGCAGTACTTC. It codes for CAISGGNEQYF.

CDR3 sequence reads: CVKKLAGVLYEQYF. CDR3 sequence (DNA): TGTGTCAAAAAACTAGCGGGGGTACTCTACGAGCAGTACTTC. The chain recombines TRBV11-2 with TRBJ2-7, with 11 bases lining up with TRBD2. Looked up from germline, CDR1 is SGHAT and CDR2 is FQNNGV. The CDR3 consists of 14 residues.

This chain uses TRBV14 with TRBJ2-1, with a possible D match to TRBD2 (7 bases). The CDR3 spans 15 residues. V shed 1 base and J shed 11 bases, with 18 bases lying between them. From germline, CDR1 is SGHDN and CDR2 FVKESK. CDR3 protein: CASSQGQGTTMKQFF. CDR3 DNA sequence: TGTGCCAGCAGCCAAGGTCAGGGGACTACAATGAAGCAGTTCTTC. Using reference TRBV14 and TRBJ2-1 for the parts outside the CDR3, the full variable domain is EAGVTQFPSHSVIEKGQTVTLRCDPISGHDNLYWYRRVMGKEIKFLLHFVKESKQDESGMPNNRFLAERTGGTYSTLKVQPAELEDSGVYFCASSQGQGTTMKQFFGPGTRLTVL.

The CDR3 here is CASSETPYSNQPQHF. The CDR3 DNA reads as TGTGCCAGTAGTGAGACACCATATAGCAATCAGCCCCAGCATTTT. The gene calls are TRBV19 and TRBJ1-5; D unclear. Germline-derived CDR1 and CDR2 are LNHDA and SQIVND (reference sequence). Trimming cost V 5 bases and J 0 bases, with 11 bases left between them. The CDR3 loop spans 15 amino acids.

This clone was counted only a few times. CDR3 sequence reads: CASSLEDSGRYEQYF. The CDR3 DNA sequence: TGTGCCAGCAGCCTCGAGGATAGCGGGAGATACGAGCAGTACTTC. V gene TRBV5-4 combines with J gene TRBJ2-7, with TRBD2 matching 9 bases. This CDR3 comprises 15 residues. After removal of 4 bases from V and 4 bases from J, the junction contained 9 bases not matched to a gene. CDR1 is SGHNT and CDR2 is YYREEE in the germline V gene (reference sequence).

The genes are TRBV5-4 and TRBJ2-1, with D tentatively TRBD1 (6 bases). V shed 5 bases and J shed 3 bases, with 12 bases lying between them. Germline V lookup: CDR1 SGHNT, CDR2 YYREEE (reference sequence). The CDR3 spans 14 residues. CDR3 nucleotide sequence: TGTGCCAGCAGTTCCGGGACAATCTACAATGAGCAGTTCTTC. Amino acids: CASSSGTIYNEQFF.

The chain combines TRBV11-2 with TRBJ2-3; 8 bases agree with TRBD2. With 5 bases clipped from V and 4 bases from J, the junction kept 5 bases outside the gene matches. CDR3 length: 14 amino acids. Germline V CDR1 and CDR2: SGHAT, FQNNGV. For the CDR3, the DNA is TGTGCCAGCAGCCCGGGGGGGGTCGCAGATACGCAGTATTTT. This codes for CASSPGGVADTQYF.

The V gene is TRBV28, the J gene TRBJ2-1, with 9 bases identical to TRBD1. This CDR3 is 15 amino acids long. Germline V gene sequence: CDR1 MDHEN, CDR2 SYDVKM. The junction had 7 bases not matched to a gene; V was cut back by 6 bases and J by 4 bases. The DNA of the CDR3 is TGTGCCAGCAGGCACTGGACAGGGGAGTACAATGAGCAGTTCTTC. It encodes CASRHWTGEYNEQFF. Complete variable domain (other parts from reference TRBV28 and TRBJ2-1): DVKVTQSSRYLVKRTGEKVFLECVQDMDHENMFWYRQDPGLGLRLIYFSYDVKMKEKGDIPEGYSVSREKKERFSLILESASTNQTSMYLCASRHWTGEYNEQFFGPGTRLTVL.

The V gene is TRBV7-6, the J gene TRBJ2-7, with a possible D match to TRBD2 (6 bases). Germline CDR1 SGHVS, CDR2 FNYEAQ. V was pared by 5 bases and J by 0 bases, with 14 bases between. This CDR3 region has 15 residues. The CDR3 spells CASSPHGGSSYEQYF. CDR3 in DNA: TGTGCCAGCAGCCCACACGGAGGGAGCTCCTACGAGCAGTACTTC.

The rearrangement uses TRBV11-2 and TRBJ2-1; a weak D match, TRBD1 (6 bases). Germline V gives CDR1 SGHAT, CDR2 FQNNGV. The CDR3 is made up of 15 amino acids. V was clipped by 5 bases and J by 0 bases, with 11 bases between them. The CDR3: CASSPGTRSYNEQFF. In DNA form, the CDR3 reads TGTGCCAGCAGCCCCGGGACACGCTCCTACAATGAGCAGTTCTTC.

The chain has TRBV9 and TRBJ2-7; TRBD1 matches 7 bases. The germline V gene encodes CDR1 SGDLS and CDR2 YYNGEE. Trimming took 2 bases from V and 0 from J; bases not matched to a gene: 2. The CDR3 is 14 amino acids. The DNA for the CDR3 is TGTGCCAGCAGCGTGGGACAGAGCTCCTACGAGCAGTACTTC. Encoded protein: CASSVGQSSYEQYF. The variable domain in full, with the rest retrieved from reference TRBV9 and TRBJ2-7, is DSGVTQTPKHLITATGQRVTLRCSPRSGDLSVYWYQQSLDQGLQFLIQYYNGEERAKGNILERFSAQQFPDLHSELNLSSLELGDSALYFCASSVGQSSYEQYFGPGTRLTVT.

The genes are TRBV11-2 and TRBJ1-4; TRBD1 might be the D (6 bases). Between the trimmed V and J ends, which lost 5 bases and 0 bases, there was a span of 22 bases. This CDR3 has 19 amino acids. Per germline, CDR1 SGHAT and CDR2 FQNNGV. CDR3 bases: TGTGCCAGCAGCCCTTCCCCGACAGGCCTACTTGCAACTAATGAAAAACTGTTTTTT. Amino acid sequence: CASSPSPTGLLATNEKLFF.

The chain carries TRBV7-9 and TRBJ2-3; 8 bases match TRBD2. The V segment lost 8 bases and the J segment 5 bases; nucleotides outside the gene matches: 15. The CDR3 extends over 16 amino acids. Per germline, CDR1 SEHNR and CDR2 FQNEAQ (reference sequence). CDR3: CASSGGTWLGQDTQYF. CDR3 coding DNA: TGTGCCAGCTCGGGAGGGACCTGGTTGGGACAAGATACGCAGTATTTT.

The chain joins TRBV27 to TRBJ2-4; 8 bases fit TRBD1. The CDR3 is made up of 15 amino acids. The germline gives CDR1 MNHEY, CDR2 SMNVEV (reference sequence). J lost 1 base, V lost 6 bases, and 5 bases had no gene match. In DNA, the CDR3 is TGTGCCAGCAGCATAAACAGGGGGGCCAAAAACATTCAGTACTTC. This sequence encodes CASSINRGAKNIQYF.

J is TRBJ1-5 and V is TRBV5-1; no reliable D call. The V gene lost 0 bases and the J gene lost 5 bases, with 6 bases spanning the gap. From germline, CDR1 is SGHRS and CDR2 YFSETQ. This CDR3 is built from 13 residues. The CDR3 sequence: CASSLDSHQPQHF. In DNA form, the CDR3 reads TGCGCCAGCAGCTTGGACAGTCATCAGCCCCAGCATTTT.

The CDR3 loop is CASSSGRDTQYF. The CDR3 bases are TGCGCCAGCAGTTCCGGGAGGGATACGCAGTATTTT. The chain links TRBV5-1 to TRBJ2-3, with TRBD2 matching over 7 bases. The germline V gene encodes CDR1 SGHRS and CDR2 YFSETQ. V lost 5 bases to trimming and J lost 6 bases; unmatched junction nucleotides: 3. There are 12 residues in the CDR3.

This chain joins TRBV18 and TRBJ2-7; D may be TRBD1 (5 bases). CDR3 length: 12 residues. The germline V and J ends were trimmed by 3 bases and 2 bases, with 5 bases remaining between them. Germline CDR1 KGHSH, CDR2 LQKENI. The CDR3 region is CASSPDTYEQYF. Written as DNA, the CDR3 is TGTGCCAGCTCACCGGACACCTACGAGCAGTACTTC. The complete variable domain, with remaining parts taken from reference TRBV18 and TRBJ2-7, reads NAGVMQNPRHLVRRRGQEARLRCSPMKGHSHVYWYRQLPEEGLKFMVYLQKENIIDESGMPKERFSAEFPKEGPSILRIQQVVRGDSAAYFCASSPDTYEQYFGPGTRLTVT.

The chain recombines TRBV10-3 with TRBJ2-2; 7 positions agree with TRBD1. Germline CDR1 is ENHRY and CDR2 is SYGVKD. The junction had 4 bases not matched to a gene; V was cut back by 6 bases and J by 0 bases. The CDR3 runs to 15 residues. The DNA for the CDR3 is TGTGCCATCAGGGGGACAGAATCGAACACCGGGGAGCTGTTTTTT. Translation gives CAIRGTESNTGELFF.

The J gene is TRBJ2-5, the V gene TRBV21-1; the table's TRBD2 call for D was not verified on the DNA. TRBV21-1 is a listed pseudogene. This CDR3 has 14 amino acids. This CDR3 reads CATNRLAGQETQYF. The CDR3 DNA reads as TGTGCCACGAATAGACTAGCGGGCCAAGAGACCCAGTACTTC.

The rearrangement links TRBV4-3 to TRBJ2-1; 7 bases align to TRBD1. The germline CDR1 and CDR2 sequences are LGHNA and YSLEER. V lost 0 bases to trimming and J lost 10 bases; unmatched junction nucleotides: 12. The CDR3 loop spans 16 amino acids. CDR3 loop: CASSQDWPGGSGEQFF. The CDR3, as DNA: TGCGCCAGCAGCCAAGACTGGCCAGGGGGATCAGGCGAGCAGTTCTTC.

The chain carries TRBV4-2 and TRBJ2-7, with D maybe TRBD2 (6 bases). Trimming left V 4 bases short and J 7 bases short, with 20 bases between. CDR1 and CDR2 from the germline V gene are LGHNA and YNFKEQ. The CDR3 contains 15 residues. CDR3 residues: CASSPVTSSYGEQYF. DNA of the CDR3: TGTGCCAGCAGCCCGGTGACTAGTTCCTACGGGGAGCAGTACTTC.

As DNA, the CDR3 is TGTGCCAGCAGTTTTGCCCCGGTTTCCTACAATGAGCAGTTCTTC. This codes for CASSFAPVSYNEQFF. The rearrangement links TRBV28 to TRBJ2-1; D uncertain. The CDR3 is 15 residues long. The germline gives CDR1 MDHEN, CDR2 SYDVKM. V shed 3 bases and J shed 1 base, with 10 bases lying between them.

This chain joins TRBV3-1 (or the pseudogene TRBV3-2) and TRBJ1-4; TRBD1 is a possible D gene (5 bases). The CDR3 contains 15 residues. CDR1 is LGHDT and CDR2 is YNNKEL in the germline V gene (reference sequence). V dropped 3 bases and J dropped 7 bases, with 15 bases sitting between them. CDR3 nucleotides: TGTGCCAGCAGCCACTCGGGTCAGGGCTTTGAAAAACTGTTTTTT. Its protein product is CASSHSGQGFEKLFF.